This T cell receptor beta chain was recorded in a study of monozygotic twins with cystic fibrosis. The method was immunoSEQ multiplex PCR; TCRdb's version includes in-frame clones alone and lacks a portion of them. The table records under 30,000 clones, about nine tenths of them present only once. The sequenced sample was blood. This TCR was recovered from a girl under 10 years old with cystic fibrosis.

CDR3 sequence (DNA): TGCGCCAGCAGCCAATACTTACAAGAGACCCAGTACTTC. Translating it yields CASSQYLQETQYF. The rearrangement uses TRBV4-1 and TRBJ2-5; D remains unclear. V gave up 2 bases and J gave up 2 bases, with 6 bases separating them. Germline V CDR1 and CDR2: MGHRA, YSYEKL. This CDR3 has 13 amino acids.